This T cell receptor (beta chain) was identified in a study of cytomegalovirus exposure and HLA in healthy donors. From the roughly 110-subject validation cohort, which was separate from the approximately 670-subject first cohort, the donors were drawn. Clones were read by immunoSEQ multiplex PCR, and TCRdb kept only the in-frame ones, dropping some. The repertoire holds roughly 82,000 clones, with 85% to 95% as singletons. About this clone: The target antigen is unknown.

CDR1 and CDR2 (germline): LGHNA, YNFKEQ. CDR3 length: 12 residues. V was cut by 3 bases and J by 5 bases, with 7 bases left in between. The study, taken as a whole, reports: Testing in vitro showed a few CMV-associated chains specific for CMV antigens. Cytomegalovirus association was listed for 170 or so TCR beta chains. In a later analysis, first-cohort TCR clusters were found to tend to co-occur in the roughly 120 validation repertoires.

This clonotype was sampled from a young man in good health and CMV-seronegative. The chain carries TRBV4-2 and TRBJ1-2; D ambiguous. Material for sequencing was PBMCs. CDR3 DNA: TGTGCCAGCAGCCACGTAGATTATGGCTACACCTTC. Translating it yields CASSHVDYGYTF.